This TCR beta chain was sequenced in a study of identifying expanded T cells in peripheral blood (dated by TCRdb to about 2019). A note on the overall study: Four technical replicates, made by sequencing separate aliquots from the same pool of genomic DNA, were compared pairwise. Paper-wide results and their limitations: Across all healthy donors, variance in clone template counts between approximately two-week samples was found to increase significantly with total template count. The authors expected that over much longer intervals, such as months to years, biological variance in healthy repertoires might increase even further. The beta-binomial model significantly reduced the number of clones called differentially abundant and the false-positive rate across all healthy-donor time intervals. The binomial model flagged 0.9 to 1.5 differentially abundant clones between technical replicates, compared with approximately 16 over about 2 weeks and 19 over four weeks.

Concerning this clone itself: It lacks a known antigen. Base qualities were left out, and no much larger clone turns up one base away.

TCRbeta CDR3 regions were profiled with the immunoSEQ Assay using bias-controlled multiplex PCR amplification of genomic DNA. From the authors' description of their analysis: To quantify the absolute abundance of each unique TCRbeta CDR3 region, the sequences were collapsed and filtered. Differential abundance was tested with a binomial (Fisher-equivalent) model and with a beta-binomial model adding time-dependent variance fitted from healthy donors. Clones with fewer than 5 combined templates were excluded, and clones with Benjamini-Hochberg FDR below 0.01 were called differentially abundant. In the beta-binomial model, variance was expressed as a function of the total template count across the two samples, in the form v = (b*log(k)+a)^2. This immuneACCESS table, as held by TCRdb, lists in-frame sequences with V and J called but not all clones. Of the missing ones, under half trace to an unresolved V gene in checked studies; the others have no known cause. V and J calls and clone size follow that table, whereas D and trimming were derived from the DNA. This sample holds approximately 100,000 clones; around nine tenths were observed only once. The ten largest clones represent about 17% of the sample.

Deletion took 6 bases off V and 0 bases off J, with a span of 15 bases between the germline ends. Based on the germline V gene, the CDR1 and CDR2 sequences are MNHEY and SVGAGI. Including the terminal cysteine and phenylalanine, the CDR3 comprises 15 residues. Only the CDR3 DNA is retained, 45 bases long and in frame from the first base. During the collection period, no infections or other immune events were recorded for the healthy donors. Time-dependent variance in a beta-binomial model of T-cell clone differential abundance was calibrated using healthy-donor blood repertoires as a training cohort. The training cohort included 10 or so healthy donors, of whom 3 were female and 7 were male. The donors were between about 29 and 65 years old, with an average age of roughly 40 years. Whole blood from each healthy donor was obtained from a commercial supplier and was collected at three time points roughly 14 days apart. For immunosequencing, genomic DNA was extracted from whole blood that had not been sorted.

The V and J genes are TRBV6-5 and TRBJ2-7; a weak D assignment points to TRBD1 (5 bases agree). This clonotype originated in a person between 18 and 69 years old in good health. The sequenced sample was blood. The sequence in DNA is TGTGCCAGCAGCCTCTCAAGGGGTCTCTCCTACGAGCAGTACTTC. Its protein is CASSLSRGLSYEQYF.